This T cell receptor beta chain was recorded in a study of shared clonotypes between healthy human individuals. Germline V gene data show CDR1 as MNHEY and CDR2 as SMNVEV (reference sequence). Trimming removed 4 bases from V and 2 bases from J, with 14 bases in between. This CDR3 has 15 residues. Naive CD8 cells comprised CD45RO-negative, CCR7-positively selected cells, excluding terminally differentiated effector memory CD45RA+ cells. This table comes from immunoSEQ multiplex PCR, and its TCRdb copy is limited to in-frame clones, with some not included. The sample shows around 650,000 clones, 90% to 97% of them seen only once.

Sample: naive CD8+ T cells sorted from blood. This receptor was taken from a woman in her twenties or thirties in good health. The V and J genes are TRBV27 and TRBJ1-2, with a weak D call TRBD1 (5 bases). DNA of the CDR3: TGTGCCAGCAGTTACCGACAGAGCTACAACTATGGCTACACCTTC. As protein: CASSYRQSYNYGYTF.